This T cell receptor beta chain was profiled in a study of Ad26.COV2.S vaccination and SARS-CoV-2 variants. About the study: Of the COV1001 trial arms, the Ad26.COV2.S arm included the donor. Ad26.COV2.S shots went into the muscle once or twice, 56 days apart.

Specified treatment: 15 to 20 received Ad26.COV2.S at low or high dose, single or two shots; 5 received placebo; per-sample allocation not given. It was on day 63 after the first vaccine or placebo injection that samples were taken. Clones were read by immunoSEQ multiplex PCR, and TCRdb kept only the in-frame ones, dropping some. Seen here are some 300,000 clones, about 86% observed once, and the top ten hold roughly 2.1%. Trimming left V 7 bases short and J 10 bases short, with 17 bases between. There are 12 residues in the CDR3. CDR1 and CDR2 from the germline V gene are SEHNR and FQNEAQ (reference sequence).

The sample consisted of peripheral blood, taken in a trial of Ad26.COV2.S vaccine versus placebo. The TCR sequence derives from a person between 18 and 65 years old who received the Ad26.COV2.S COVID-19 vaccine or a placebo. The chain employs TRBV7-9 and TRBJ2-7; no firm D call. The CDR3 DNA sequence: TGTGCCAGCAACTTGGGCCCCTCCTTACAGTACTTC. Its protein is CASNLGPSLQYF.